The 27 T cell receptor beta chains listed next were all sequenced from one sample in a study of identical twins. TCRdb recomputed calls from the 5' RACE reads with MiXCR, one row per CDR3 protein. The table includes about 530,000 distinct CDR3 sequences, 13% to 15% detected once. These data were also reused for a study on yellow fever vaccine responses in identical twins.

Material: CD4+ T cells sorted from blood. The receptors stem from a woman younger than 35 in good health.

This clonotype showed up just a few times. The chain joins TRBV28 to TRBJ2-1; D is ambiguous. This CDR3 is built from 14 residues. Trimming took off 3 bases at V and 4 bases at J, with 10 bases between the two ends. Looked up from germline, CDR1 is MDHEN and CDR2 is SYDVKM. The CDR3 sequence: CASSFRALYNEQFF. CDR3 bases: TGTGCCAGCAGTTTCCGGGCCCTATACAATGAGCAGTTCTTC.

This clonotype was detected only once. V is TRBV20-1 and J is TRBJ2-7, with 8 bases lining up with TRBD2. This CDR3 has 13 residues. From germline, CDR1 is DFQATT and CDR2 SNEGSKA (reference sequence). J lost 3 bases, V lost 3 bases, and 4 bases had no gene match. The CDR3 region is CSASDGTSYEQYF. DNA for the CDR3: TGCAGTGCTAGTGACGGGACTAGCTACGAGCAGTACTTC.

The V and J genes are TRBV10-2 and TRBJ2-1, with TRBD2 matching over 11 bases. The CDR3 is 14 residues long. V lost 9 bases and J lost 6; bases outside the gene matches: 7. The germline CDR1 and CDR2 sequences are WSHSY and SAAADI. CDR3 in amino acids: CASKLAGDINEQFF. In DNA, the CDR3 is TGCGCCAGTAAACTAGCGGGGGATATCAATGAGCAGTTCTTC.

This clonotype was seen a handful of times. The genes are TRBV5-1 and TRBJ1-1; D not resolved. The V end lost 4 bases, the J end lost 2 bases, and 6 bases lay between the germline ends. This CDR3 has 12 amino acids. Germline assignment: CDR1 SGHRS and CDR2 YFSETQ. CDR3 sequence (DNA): TGCGCCAGCAGCACCAGTAACACTGAAGCTTTCTTT. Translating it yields CASSTSNTEAFF.

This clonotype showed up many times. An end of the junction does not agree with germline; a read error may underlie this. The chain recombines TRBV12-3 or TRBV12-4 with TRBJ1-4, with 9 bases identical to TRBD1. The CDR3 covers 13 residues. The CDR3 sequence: CASSLTRTGARLF. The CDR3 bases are TGTGCCAGCAGTCTCACTCGGACAGGGGCACGGCTCTTT.

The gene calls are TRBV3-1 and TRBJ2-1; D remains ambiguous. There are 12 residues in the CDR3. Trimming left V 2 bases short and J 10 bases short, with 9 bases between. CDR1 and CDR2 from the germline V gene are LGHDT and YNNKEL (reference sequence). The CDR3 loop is CASSQRSQEQFF. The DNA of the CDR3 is TGTGCCAGCAGCCAAAGGTCCCAGGAGCAGTTCTTC.

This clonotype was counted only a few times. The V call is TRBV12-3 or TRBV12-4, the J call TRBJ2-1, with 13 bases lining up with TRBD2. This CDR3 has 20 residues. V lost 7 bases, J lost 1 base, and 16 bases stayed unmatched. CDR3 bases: TGTGCCAGCACCCTAAAATTACTAGCGGGGGGGCCTGCGTCCTACAATGAGCAGTTCTTC. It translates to CASTLKLLAGGPASYNEQFF.

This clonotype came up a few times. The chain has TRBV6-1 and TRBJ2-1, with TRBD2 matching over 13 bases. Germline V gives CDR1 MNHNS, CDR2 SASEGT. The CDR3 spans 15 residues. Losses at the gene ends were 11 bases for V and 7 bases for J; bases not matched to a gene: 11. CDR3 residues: CALKLGLAGPNEQFF. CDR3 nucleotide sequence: TGTGCCCTTAAGTTGGGACTAGCGGGGCCAAATGAGCAGTTCTTC.

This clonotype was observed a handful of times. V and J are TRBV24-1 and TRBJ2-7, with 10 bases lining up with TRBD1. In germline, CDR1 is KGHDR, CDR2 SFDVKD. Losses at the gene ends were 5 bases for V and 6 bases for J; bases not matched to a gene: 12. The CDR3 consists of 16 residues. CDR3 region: CATSAKPGQGPFEQYV. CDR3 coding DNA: TGTGCCACCAGTGCCAAGCCGGGACAGGGGCCCTTCGAGCAGTACGTC.

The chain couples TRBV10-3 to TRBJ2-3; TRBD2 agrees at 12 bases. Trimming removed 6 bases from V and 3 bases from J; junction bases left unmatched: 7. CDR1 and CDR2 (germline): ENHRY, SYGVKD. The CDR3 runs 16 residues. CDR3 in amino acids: CAIRPNLAGGTDTQYF. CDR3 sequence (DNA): TGTGCCATCAGGCCTAATCTAGCGGGGGGGACAGATACGCAGTATTTT.

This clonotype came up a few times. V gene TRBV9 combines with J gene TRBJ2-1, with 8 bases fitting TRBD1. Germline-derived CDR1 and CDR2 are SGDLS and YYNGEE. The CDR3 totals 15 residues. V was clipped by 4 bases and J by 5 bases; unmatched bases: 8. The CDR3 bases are TGTGCCAGCAGCTCTACAGGGGGATTGAACAATGAGCAGTTCTTC. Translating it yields CASSSTGGLNNEQFF.

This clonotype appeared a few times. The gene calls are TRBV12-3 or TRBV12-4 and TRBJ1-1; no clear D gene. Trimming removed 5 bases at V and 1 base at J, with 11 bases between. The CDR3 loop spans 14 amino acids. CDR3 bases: TGTGCCAGCAGTCCGTTTGGGGAGAACACTGAAGCTTTCTTT. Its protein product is CASSPFGENTEAFF.

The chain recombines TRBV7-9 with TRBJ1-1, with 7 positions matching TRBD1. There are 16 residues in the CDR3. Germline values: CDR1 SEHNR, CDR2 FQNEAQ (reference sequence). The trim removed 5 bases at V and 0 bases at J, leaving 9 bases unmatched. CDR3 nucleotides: TGTGCCAGCAGCCCCCCGGGACAGACCATGAACACTGAAGCTTTCTTT. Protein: CASSPPGQTMNTEAFF.

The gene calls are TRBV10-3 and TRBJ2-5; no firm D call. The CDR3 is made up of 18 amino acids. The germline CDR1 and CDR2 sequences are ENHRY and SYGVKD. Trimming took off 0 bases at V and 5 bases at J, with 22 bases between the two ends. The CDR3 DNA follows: TGTGCCATCAGTGAGTCGGGCCAGAGTGGCGCCAAACGGGAGACCCAGTACTTC. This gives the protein CAISESGQSGAKRETQYF.

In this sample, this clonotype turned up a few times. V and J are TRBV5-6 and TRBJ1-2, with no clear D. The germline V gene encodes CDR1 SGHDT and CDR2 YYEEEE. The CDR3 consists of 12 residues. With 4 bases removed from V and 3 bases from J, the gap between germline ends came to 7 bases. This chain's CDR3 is CASSTGDYGYTF. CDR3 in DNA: TGTGCCAGCAGCACGGGAGACTATGGCTACACCTTC.

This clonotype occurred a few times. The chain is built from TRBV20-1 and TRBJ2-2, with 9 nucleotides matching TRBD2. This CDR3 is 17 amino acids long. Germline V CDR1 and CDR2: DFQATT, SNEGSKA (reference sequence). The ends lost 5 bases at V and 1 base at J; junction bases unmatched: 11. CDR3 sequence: CSASGGGRAKNTGELFF. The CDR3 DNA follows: TGCAGTGCTTCAGGTGGCGGGAGGGCCAAGAACACCGGGGAGCTGTTTTTT.

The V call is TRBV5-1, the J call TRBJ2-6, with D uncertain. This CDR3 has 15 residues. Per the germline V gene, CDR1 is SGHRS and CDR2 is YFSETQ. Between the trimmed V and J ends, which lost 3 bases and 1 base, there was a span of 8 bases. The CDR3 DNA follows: TGCGCCAGCAGCTCGAGCATGTCTGGGGCCAACGTCCTGACTTTC. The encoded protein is CASSSSMSGANVLTF.

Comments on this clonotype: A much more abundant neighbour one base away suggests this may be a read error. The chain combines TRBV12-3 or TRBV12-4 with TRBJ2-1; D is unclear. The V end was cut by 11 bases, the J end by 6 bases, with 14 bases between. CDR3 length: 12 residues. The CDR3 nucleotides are TGTGCCGGCAAGCCGGAATTCAATGAGCAGTTCTTC. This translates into CAGKPEFNEQFF.

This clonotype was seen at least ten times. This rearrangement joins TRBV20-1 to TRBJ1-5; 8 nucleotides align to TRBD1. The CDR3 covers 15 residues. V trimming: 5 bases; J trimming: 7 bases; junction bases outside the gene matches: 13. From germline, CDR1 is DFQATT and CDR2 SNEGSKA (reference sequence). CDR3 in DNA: TGCAGTGCTGCTCACTACGGACAGGGCTGGCAGCCCCAGCATTTT. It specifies CSAAHYGQGWQPQHF.

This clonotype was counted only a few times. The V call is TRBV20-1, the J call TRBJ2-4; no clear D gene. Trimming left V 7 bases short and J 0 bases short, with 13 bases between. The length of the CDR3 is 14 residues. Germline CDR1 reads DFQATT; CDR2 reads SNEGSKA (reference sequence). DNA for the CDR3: TGCAGTGTCGCGGACCAACTAGCCAAAAACATTCAGTACTTC. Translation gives CSVADQLAKNIQYF.

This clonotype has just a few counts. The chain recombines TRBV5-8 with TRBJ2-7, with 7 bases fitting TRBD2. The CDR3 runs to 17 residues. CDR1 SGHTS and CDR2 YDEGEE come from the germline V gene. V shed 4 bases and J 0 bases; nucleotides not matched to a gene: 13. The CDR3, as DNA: TGTGCCAGCAGCCCCTATACGGCTAGCGGTTTCTCCTACGAGCAGTACTTC. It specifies CASSPYTASGFSYEQYF.

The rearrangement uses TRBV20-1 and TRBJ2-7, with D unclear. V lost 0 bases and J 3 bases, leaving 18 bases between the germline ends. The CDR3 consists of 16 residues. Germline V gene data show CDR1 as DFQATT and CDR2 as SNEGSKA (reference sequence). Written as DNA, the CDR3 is TGCAGTGCTAGAGATGCTGGTAAACTCCACGGCTACGAGCAGTACTTC. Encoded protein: CSARDAGKLHGYEQYF.

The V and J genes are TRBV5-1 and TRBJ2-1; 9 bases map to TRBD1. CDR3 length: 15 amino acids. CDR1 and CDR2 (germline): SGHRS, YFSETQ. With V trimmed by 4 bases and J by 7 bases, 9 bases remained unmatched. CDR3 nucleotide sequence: TGCGCCAGCAGCCCAGAGGGACAGGGCATGAATGAGCAGTTCTTC. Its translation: CASSPEGQGMNEQFF.

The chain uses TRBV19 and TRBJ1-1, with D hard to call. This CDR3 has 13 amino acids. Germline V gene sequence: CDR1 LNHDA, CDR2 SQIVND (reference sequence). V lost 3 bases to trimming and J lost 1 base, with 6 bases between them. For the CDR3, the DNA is TGTGCCAGTAGTATTAACAGGAACACTGAAGCTTTCTTT. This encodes CASSINRNTEAFF.

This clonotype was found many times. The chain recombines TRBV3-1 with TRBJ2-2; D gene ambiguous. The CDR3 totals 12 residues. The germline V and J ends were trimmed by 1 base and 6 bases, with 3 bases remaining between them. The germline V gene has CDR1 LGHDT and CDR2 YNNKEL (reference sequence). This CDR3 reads CASSQVPGELFF. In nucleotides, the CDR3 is TGTGCCAGCAGCCAAGTCCCCGGGGAGCTGTTTTTT.

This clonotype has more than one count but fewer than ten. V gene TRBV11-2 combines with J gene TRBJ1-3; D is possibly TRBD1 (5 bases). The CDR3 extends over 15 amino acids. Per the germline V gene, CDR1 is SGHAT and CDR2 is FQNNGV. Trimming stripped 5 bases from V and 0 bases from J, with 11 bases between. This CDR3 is CASSPQGVSGNTIYF. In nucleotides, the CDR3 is TGTGCCAGCAGCCCCCAGGGAGTCTCTGGAAACACCATATATTTT.

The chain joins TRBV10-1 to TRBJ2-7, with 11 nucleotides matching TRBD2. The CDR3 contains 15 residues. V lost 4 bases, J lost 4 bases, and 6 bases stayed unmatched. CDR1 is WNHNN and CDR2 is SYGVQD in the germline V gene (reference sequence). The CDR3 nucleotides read TGCGCCAGCAGTGCCGGGACTAGCGGTCTGTACGAGCAGTACTTC. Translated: CASSAGTSGLYEQYF.